This TCR beta chain was identified in a study of T-cell reconstitution after alpha-beta-depleted transplantation in children. Preparation of the TCRbeta library used unique molecular identifiers. TCRdb re-called the PCR reads through MiXCR, storing one row per CDR3 protein. The sample shows some 26,000 distinct CDR3 sequences, roughly 19% of them seen only once. Study results and caveats: Among T cells one year after transplant, newly produced cells accounted for most counts and diversity. In patients about two months after transplant, alpha-beta T cells reportedly arose from several hundred expanded graft clones.

Trimming removed 1 base from V and 8 bases from J; junction bases left unmatched: 14. In germline, CDR1 is SGHDT, CDR2 YYEEEE. The CDR3 has 17 amino acids. This clonotype was recorded many times. Its antigen is currently unknown. The specimen was PBMCs, mostly from graft donor cells, collected 60 days after TCRalphabeta/CD19-depleted stem cell transplant. The J gene is TRBJ2-1, the V gene TRBV5-6; 8 nucleotides align to TRBD2. The sequence was obtained from a male patient between 2 and 15 years old who had a stem cell transplant for acute lymphoblastic leukemia, so the T cells may come from the graft donor. The CDR3 reads CASSLYLSSGRIDEQFF. The DNA of the CDR3 is TGTGCCAGCAGCTTGTATTTGAGCAGCGGGAGAATAGATGAGCAGTTCTTC.